What follows are 8 T cell receptor beta chains derived from one specimen sequenced in a study of T-cell reconstitution after alpha-beta-depleted transplantation in children listed by TCRdb under 2016. The treatment or condition label for this specimen denotes: allogeneic hematopoietic cell transplantation with graft depleted of TCRalphabeta T cells and CD19 B cells. To prepare the library, PCR was applied. Sequencing instrument: Illumina HiSeq 2500. TCR libraries were prepared with molecular barcoding, using unique molecular identifiers to normalize TCRbeta repertoire quantification. TCRdb trimmed public reads at Q25 via fastp, called clones via MiXCR and kept in-frame beta chains. Records with the same CDR3 protein are collapsed into one entry carrying the most frequent genes and DNA. The sample table shows fewer than 350,000 distinct CDR3 sequences, and over 9% are seen once. The ten largest clonotypes hold 7.5% of the sample.

This specimen consisted of PBMCs, obtained before TCRalphabeta/CD19-depleted stem cell transplant. All receptors derive from a boy younger than two with acute myeloid leukemia, due to receive a stem cell transplant.

This clonotype was observed many times. V gene TRBV12-3 or TRBV12-4 combines with J gene TRBJ2-3; 11 positions agree with TRBD1. Germline trimming cut 5 bases from V and 3 bases from J; bases unmatched to any gene: 7. This CDR3 has 16 amino acids. The CDR3 nucleotides read TGTGCCAGCAGTCTGTCCGGGACAGGGGGAACAGATACGCAGTATTTT. Protein sequence: CASSLSGTGGTDTQYF.

The V call is TRBV29-1, the J call TRBJ2-4, with D perhaps being TRBD1 or TRBD2 (5 bases each). CDR3 length: 12 residues. Germline lookup yields CDR1 SQVTM and CDR2 ANQGSEA. Between the trimmed V and J ends, which lost 3 bases and 6 bases, there was a span of 9 bases. The DNA for the CDR3 is TGCAGCGTTGAGGCAGGGAGAAACATTCAGTACTTC. Translating gives CSVEAGRNIQYF.

The CDR3 DNA sequence: TGTGCCAGCACCCCAAGGGGTCAGCCCCAGCATTTT. It is translated as CASTPRGQPQHF. The J gene is TRBJ1-5, the V gene TRBV28; tentatively, D is TRBD1 (5 bases). Germline loops: CDR1 MDHEN, CDR2 SYDVKM. The germline V and J ends were trimmed by 7 bases and 6 bases, with 10 bases remaining between them. This CDR3 region has 12 residues. The variable domain in full, with the rest retrieved from reference TRBV28 and TRBJ1-5, is DVKVTQSSRYLVKRTGEKVFLECVQDMDHENMFWYRQDPGLGLRLIYFSYDVKMKEKGDIPEGYSVSREKKERFSLILESASTNQTSMYLCASTPRGQPQHFGDGTRLSIL.

This clonotype appeared many times. The CDR3 spells CASSYSRPSGGASSTDTQYF. As DNA, the CDR3 is TGTGCCAGCAGTTACTCGAGGCCTAGCGGGGGGGCCTCTAGCACAGATACGCAGTATTTT. J is TRBJ2-3 and V is TRBV6-2 or TRBV6-3; 12 bases are a match to TRBD2. V lost 0 bases, J lost 0 bases, and 10 bases stayed unmatched. CDR3 length equals 20 residues. Looked up from germline, CDR1 is MNHEY and CDR2 is SVGEGT.

The sample holds many counts of this clonotype. The chain has TRBV10-2 and TRBJ2-3; 7 bases match TRBD1. With 4 bases clipped from V and 1 base from J, the junction kept 8 bases outside the gene matches. The CDR3 length is 16 residues. Germline V gives CDR1 WSHSY, CDR2 SAAADI. The CDR3 region has the DNA TGCGCCAGCAGTGGACGAACAGGGGCCCGCACAGATACGCAGTATTTT. Translated, it gives CASSGRTGARTDTQYF.

This clonotype was recorded at least ten times. The gene calls are TRBV12-3 or TRBV12-4 and TRBJ1-5, with D uncertain. CDR3 length: 13 residues. V lost 4 bases to trimming and J lost 7 bases, with 11 bases between them. The DNA of the CDR3 is TGTGCCAGCAGTTACCTCGTCAGGCAGCCCCAGCATTTT. Its translation: CASSYLVRQPQHF.

The rearrangement links TRBV28 to TRBJ2-7, with TRBD1 identical over 11 bases. Losses at the gene ends were 7 bases for V and 2 bases for J; bases not matched to a gene: 7. The CDR3 totals 15 residues. Germline V gene data show CDR1 as MDHEN and CDR2 as SYDVKM. The CDR3 is CASNVPGQGAYEQYF. The CDR3 DNA sequence: TGTGCCAGCAACGTACCGGGACAGGGGGCCTACGAGCAGTACTTC.

In this sample, this clonotype turned up a few times. This rearrangement joins TRBV7-2 to TRBJ2-3, with 10 bases fitting TRBD1. CDR1 and CDR2 from the germline V gene are SGHTA and FQGNSA. This CDR3 is built from 15 residues. Germline trimming cut 6 bases from V and 6 bases from J; bases unmatched to any gene: 9. The CDR3 spells CASRPRDRGADTQYF. The CDR3 nucleotides read TGTGCCAGCAGGCCTCGGGACAGGGGTGCCGATACGCAGTATTTT.